This entry lists 7 T cell receptor beta chains sequenced from one sample in a study of glioma-infiltrating T cells after dendritic cell vaccination. Time point indicated: after dendritic cell vaccination, including at tumor progression/relapse. Data came from immunoSEQ multiplex PCR; TCRdb stores just in-frame clones and leaves some out. The table has around 83,000 clones, 85% seen once. Here the sequenced sample was blood, taken after dendritic cell vaccination. The source is a human donor with glioblastoma.

This chain uses TRBV10-3 with TRBJ2-2, with 10 bases aligning to TRBD2. This CDR3 is 16 amino acids long. V dropped 2 bases and J dropped 7; count of bases not matched to a gene: 7. Germline CDR1 is ENHRY and CDR2 is SYGVKD. The CDR3 bases are TGTGCCATCAGTGAGGCAGCGGGGGGGCCAAACGGGGAGCTGTTTTTT. Its protein is CAISEAAGGPNGELFF.

This chain links TRBV28 with TRBJ1-5; TRBD1 might be the D (6 bases). The V end lost 8 bases, the J end lost 2 bases, and 10 bases lay between the germline ends. This CDR3 is 13 amino acids long. In germline, CDR1 is MDHEN, CDR2 SYDVKM. CDR3 sequence: CASQRTGNQPQHF. The CDR3 DNA reads TGTGCCAGCCAAAGGACAGGCAATCAGCCCCAGCATTTT.

This clone has only one observation. The CDR3 nucleotides are TGTGCCAGCAGTGAGGCAGGATATCACTACGAGCAGTACTTC. Translating it yields CASSEAGYHYEQYF. The chain joins TRBV25-1 to TRBJ2-7, with D unresolved. This CDR3 is 14 amino acids long. The V gene's germline CDR1 is MGHDK and CDR2 SYGVNS. The germline V and J ends were trimmed by 3 bases and 3 bases, with 12 bases remaining between them.

The chain employs TRBV5-1 and TRBJ1-2, with D maybe TRBD1 (6 bases). The germline gives CDR1 SGHRS, CDR2 YFSETQ. Trimming cost V 3 bases and J 6 bases, with 15 bases left between them. This CDR3 has 14 residues. CDR3 in DNA: TGCGCCAGCAGCTCTGAGCCGGGACACCATGGCTACACCTTC. Its translation: CASSSEPGHHGYTF.

Note on this clone: Its ends do not fully match the called genes, so a read error is possible. The sample has other DNA sequences that encode this CDR3 too. CDR3 loop: CASSEPGQTSHEQYF. CDR3 bases: TGTGCCAGCAGTGAGCCTGGACAGACCTCACACGAGCAGTACTTT. The V and J genes are TRBV25-1 and TRBJ2-7; D possibly corresponds to TRBD1 (6 bases). CDR3 size: 15 residues. CDR1 is MGHDK, CDR2 SYGVNS, per germline.

The rearrangement uses TRBV6-1 and TRBJ2-1; 11 bases match TRBD1. The CDR3 length is 14 residues. CDR1 is MNHNS, CDR2 SASEGT, per germline. The CDR3 protein is CAVERDRGKVGQFF. The CDR3 coding sequence is TGTGCAGTCGAACGGGACAGGGGGAAGGTGGGGCAGTTCTTC.

The rearrangement uses TRBV6-5 and TRBJ1-4; 9 bases match TRBD1. Germline V CDR1 and CDR2: MNHEY, SVGAGI. Trimming removed 8 bases from V and 6 bases from J; junction bases left unmatched: 10. The CDR3 length is 15 residues. The CDR3 is CASLERTGADEKLFF. CDR3 sequence (DNA): TGTGCCAGCCTGGAGCGGACAGGGGCGGATGAAAAACTGTTTTTT.